The 11 T cell receptor beta chains listed next were all sequenced from one sample in a study of cytomegalovirus exposure and HLA in healthy donors. Use of 60 Vbeta and 13 Jbeta primers characterized the PCR. Sequencing was performed with immunoSEQ multiplex PCR; in TCRdb, only in-frame clones are kept and a portion is missing. The sample carries roughly 200,000 clones, around 70% recorded once. Input material: PBMCs. These receptors all stem from a male donor in good health and CMV-seronegative.

The chain employs TRBV11-2 and TRBJ2-5; D perhaps matches TRBD2 (7 bases). V was trimmed by 2 bases and J by 5 bases, leaving 12 bases between them. Germline loops: CDR1 SGHAT, CDR2 FQNNGV. The CDR3 consists of 14 residues. The CDR3 here is CASSLRGGGETQYF. CDR3 nucleotides: TGTGCCAGCAGCTTACGGGGAGGGGGTGAGACCCAGTACTTC.

The V gene is TRBV9, the J gene TRBJ2-1; D call uncertain. Germline lookup yields CDR1 SGDLS and CDR2 YYNGEE. This CDR3 spans 14 amino acids. Trimming cost V 3 bases and J 0 bases, with 7 bases left between them. CDR3 sequence reads: CASSAVSSYNEQFF. CDR3 DNA: TGTGCCAGCAGCGCTGTTAGCTCCTACAATGAGCAGTTCTTC.

This sequence joins TRBV6-6 and TRBJ1-2; D is unresolved. V was pared by 2 bases and J by 5 bases, with 12 bases between. Germline-derived CDR1 and CDR2 are MNHNY and SVGAGI (reference sequence). This CDR3 has 14 residues. CDR3 region: CASSYPDGPYGYTF. The DNA for the CDR3 is TGTGCCAGCAGTTACCCCGATGGGCCTTATGGCTACACCTTC.

The rearrangement joins TRBV14 to TRBJ1-5; unclear D gene. V lost 4 bases to trimming and J lost 1 base, with 5 bases between them. The germline V gene has CDR1 SGHDN and CDR2 FVKESK. The CDR3 consists of 13 residues. The CDR3, as DNA: TGTGCCAGCAGCCTCGGGAGCAATCAGCCCCAGCATTTT. This translates into CASSLGSNQPQHF.

The chain links TRBV6-1 to TRBJ1-3, with TRBD1 as a possible D gene (6 bases). CDR3 length: 15 amino acids. The ends were cut back, 5 bases at V and 4 bases at J, with 15 bases in the middle. The germline CDR1 and CDR2 sequences are MNHNS and SASEGT. The CDR3 DNA sequence: TGTGCCAGCAGTCCCACCGGGGGGCAAGGAAACACCATATATTTT. It specifies CASSPTGGQGNTIYF.

The gene calls are TRBV28 and TRBJ1-5; 7 bases map to TRBD1. Germline lookup yields CDR1 MDHEN and CDR2 SYDVKM. The CDR3 runs to 14 residues. Trimming at V came to 4 bases and at J to 5 bases, leaving 5 bases not matched to a gene. In nucleotides, the CDR3 is TGTGCCAGCAGTTCACAGGGGAAGGATCAGCCCCAGCATTTT. It translates to CASSSQGKDQPQHF.

The gene calls are TRBV28 and TRBJ1-6; possible D gene TRBD1, 6 bases. Germline-derived CDR1 and CDR2 are MDHEN and SYDVKM. Trimming removed 10 bases at V and 7 bases at J, with 17 bases between. The CDR3 runs to 14 residues. The CDR3 DNA sequence: TGTGCCACTCTCCGGGACAACATGAATTCACCCCTCCACTTT. Amino acids: CATLRDNMNSPLHF.

The chain uses TRBV28 and TRBJ1-3; D is unresolved. This CDR3 is 15 amino acids long. Germline values: CDR1 MDHEN, CDR2 SYDVKM. Trimming took 5 bases from V and 1 from J, leaving 12 bases between them. CDR3: CASSPQIGSGNTIYF. The CDR3 nucleotides read TGTGCCAGCAGTCCCCAAATCGGTTCTGGAAACACCATATATTTT.

CDR3 nucleotides: TGCGCCAGCAGTCAATATTGGGCGATTGTGTCACCCCTCCACTTT. Residues: CASSQYWAIVSPLHF. The rearrangement links TRBV23-1 to TRBJ1-6; D remains ambiguous. TRBV23-1 falls under the ORF class, with uncertain function. V was clipped by 1 base and J by 10 bases, with 14 bases between them. This CDR3 is 15 amino acids long.

V usage is TRBV7-9 and J usage is TRBJ2-5; no clear D gene. Germline V lookup: CDR1 SEHNR, CDR2 FQNEAQ (reference sequence). V lost 7 bases and J lost 1, with 7 bases in between. This CDR3 spans 12 amino acids. The CDR3 DNA reads as TGTGCCAGCACCTACTCCCAAGAGACCCAGTACTTC. It is translated as CASTYSQETQYF.

This sequence joins TRBV7-2 and TRBJ2-5; 12 bases are a match to TRBD2. The J call may be incorrect, as the DNA end agrees better with TRBJ2-7. Germline CDR1 is SGHTA and CDR2 is FQGNSA. There are 15 residues in the CDR3. The CDR3 DNA sequence: TGTGCCAGCAGCCCCTCGACTAGCGGGAGTTACGAGCAGTACTTC. Amino acid sequence: CASSPSTSGSYEQYF.